This is a list of T cell receptor beta chains from one sample in a study of shared clonotypes between healthy human individuals. TCRdb keeps only in-frame clones here, not all; method: immunoSEQ multiplex PCR. The table shows roughly 2.2 million clones, with approximately 93% occurring only once. The source material was naive CD4+ T cells from PBMCs. These TCRs come from a man aged 18 to 30 in good health. Some clones in this sample may be carry-over from other donors' samples. Each CDR3 is given with its conserved first and last residue. The D gene is left open where the match is weak. Clone size is given for some rows only: seen once, a few or many times, or a class if the clone is expanded.

J gene,V gene,clone size,D gene,CDR3 protein,CDR3 DNA
TRBJ2-7,TRBV7-8,NA,TRBD1,CASSLTGGSGTPINEQYF,TGTGCCAGCAGCTTGACAGGGGGGTCCGGGACACCCATCAACGAGCAGTACTTC
TRBJ2-3,TRBV5-1,NA,TRBD2,CASSLFSGNTDTQYF,TGCGCCAGCAGCTTGTTTAGCGGGAACACAGATACGCAGTATTTT
TRBJ2-7,TRBV20-1,NA,NA,CSARPFYEQYF,TGCAGTGCTAGACCTTTCTACGAGCAGTACTTC
TRBJ1-4,TRBV30,NA,NA,CAWKSRGTEEKLFF,TGTGCCTGGAAAAGTAGGGGAACGGAGGAAAAACTGTTTTTT
TRBJ2-1,TRBV5-1,NA,TRBD2,CASSGGPSGSEQFF,TGCGCCAGCAGTGGAGGTCCTAGCGGGAGTGAGCAGTTCTTC
TRBJ2-7,TRBV4-2,NA,NA,CASSQVTGSGTTEQYF,TGTGCCAGCAGCCAGGTTACAGGGTCTGGGACCACGGAGCAGTACTTC
TRBJ2-4,TRBV5-1,NA,NA,CASSLVVGLAKNIQYF,TGCGCCAGCAGCTTGGTTGTGGGCCTAGCCAAAAACATTCAGTACTTC
TRBJ2-3,TRBV19,once,NA,CASSNKRRTDTQYF,TGTGCCAGTAGTAATAAGCGGCGCACAGATACGCAGTATTTT
TRBJ2-7,TRBV4-1,once,NA,CASSQGLTGPYEQYF,TGCGCCAGCAGCCAAGGGTTAACAGGGCCCTACGAGCAGTACTTC
TRBJ1-1,TRBV5-1,NA,NA,CASRLMGGTTEAFF,TGCGCCAGCAGATTAATGGGGGGAACCACTGAAGCTTTCTTT
TRBJ1-1,TRBV6-1,NA,NA,CASSGNRVNTEAFF,TGTGCCAGCAGTGGTAACAGGGTTAACACTGAAGCTTTCTTT
TRBJ1-4,TRBV6-1,NA,NA,CASSERGGVTNEKLFF,TGTGCCAGCAGTGAAAGGGGTGGGGTTACTAATGAAAAACTGTTTTTT
TRBJ1-1,TRBV6-1,NA,NA,CAIGSVNTEAFF,TGTGCCATCGGGAGTGTGAACACTGAAGCTTTCTTT
TRBJ2-7,TRBV9,NA,TRBD2,CASSVAAGGLSYEQYF,TGTGCCAGCAGCGTAGCAGCGGGAGGCCTCTCCTACGAGCAGTACTTC
TRBJ1-6,TRBV18,NA,TRBD1,CASSPRTGSDNSPLHF,TGTGCCAGCTCACCACGGACAGGGTCCGATAATTCACCCCTCCACTTT
TRBJ1-1,TRBV5-1,once,NA,CASSLAAVGGLAEAFF,TGCGCCAGCAGCTTGGCTGCGGTTGGGGGCTTGGCTGAAGCTTTCTTT
TRBJ2-2,TRBV29-1,NA,NA,CSVSQGVGTGELFF,TGCAGCGTTTCACAGGGAGTTGGGACCGGGGAGCTGTTTTTT
TRBJ2-7,TRBV5-1,NA,TRBD2,CASSLGPSGSSGEQYF,TGCGCCAGCAGCTTGGGGCCTAGCGGGAGTTCGGGTGAGCAGTACTTC
TRBJ1-1,TRBV25-1,NA,NA,CASSDNFVNTEAFF,TGTGCCAGCAGTGACAACTTCGTGAACACTGAAGCTTTCTTT
TRBJ2-5,TRBV9,NA,TRBD2,CASSGLAGVVGETQYF,TGTGCCTCATCAGGCCTAGCGGGAGTAGTGGGGGAGACCCAGTACTTC
TRBJ1-3,TRBV5-4,NA,NA,CASSGREPSGNTIYF,TGTGCCAGCAGCGGAAGGGAACCCTCTGGAAACACCATATATTTT
TRBJ2-2,TRBV9,NA,NA,CASSVGWSSTGELFF,TGTGCCAGCAGCGTAGGATGGTCGAGCACCGGGGAGCTGTTTTTT
TRBJ2-7,TRBV5-1,NA,NA,CASSLEPQAGRGLYEQYF,TGCGCCAGCAGCTTGGAACCTCAGGCGGGAAGGGGGCTCTACGAGCAGTACTTC
TRBJ2-7,TRBV6-1,NA,NA,CASTWTAPYEQYF,TGTGCCAGCACCTGGACAGCTCCTTACGAGCAGTACTTC
TRBJ2-1,TRBV11-3,NA,NA,CASSLASNEQFF,TGTGCCAGCAGCTTAGCGTCGAATGAGCAGTTCTTC
TRBJ2-1,TRBV5-6,NA,NA,CASSIKSGIEQFF,TGTGCCAGCAGTATTAAAAGTGGGATTGAGCAGTTCTTC
TRBJ1-2,TRBV5-1,NA,NA,CASSGRALNGYTF,TGCGCCAGCAGCGGCAGGGCTCTAAACGGCTACACCTTC
TRBJ2-7,TRBV21-1,once,NA,CASSKSRLAGFHEQYF,TGTGCCAGCAGCAAAAGCCGACTAGCGGGATTTCACGAGCAGTACTTC
TRBJ1-5,TRBV18,NA,TRBD1,CASSTGTANNQPQHF,TGTGCCAGCTCTACCGGGACAGCGAACAATCAGCCCCAGCATTTT
TRBJ1-3,TRBV7-6,once,NA,CASSLADPPNTIYF,TGTGCCAGCAGCTTAGCGGACCCCCCGAACACCATATATTTT
TRBJ1-5,TRBV19,few,NA,CASSSGGQYYQPQHF,TGTGCCAGTAGTTCGGGAGGGCAGTACTATCAGCCCCAGCATTTT
TRBJ2-3,TRBV30,NA,TRBD1,CAWSVTGGNTQYF,TGTGCCTGGAGTGTGACAGGGGGTAATACGCAGTATTTT